This TCR beta chain was obtained from a study of CD8+ T cells in alopecia areata listed by TCRdb under 2018. For the study in its entirety: High-throughput TCRbeta sequencing was used to examine T cell clonal expansion in alopecia areata in both the C3H/HeJ mouse model and human patients. RNA was extracted with the PAXgene miRNA kit for fixed scalp, the miRNeasy kit for PBMCs, and the RNeasy kit for mouse skin. On the human side, TCRbeta sequencing was run on scalp tissue and on sorted CD4+ and CD8+ peripheral blood T cells from healthy controls and from alopecia areata patients with either patchy or totalis/universalis disease. Scalp clonality was compared among normal scalp (n=4), patchy alopecia areata scalp (n=8), and alopecia totalis/universalis scalp (n=8). TCRbeta CDR3 regions were amplified by immunoSEQ multiplex PCR with 35 Vbeta forward and 13 Jbeta reverse primers. Paper-wide results and their limitations: Resident alphabeta T cells in normal human skin are also sequenced, complicating scalp TCR repertoire analysis, unlike mouse skin dominated by gammadelta T cells. Shared TCR sequences between patients were less evident than in mice, which may be partly attributable to HLA diversity in the patient population. Lesional scalp, especially in alopecia totalis/universalis, showed higher clonality and more expanded CD8+ clones than normal scalp, suggesting antigenic drive.

Only a few counts were recorded for this clone. Its antigen specificity is not known. No base-level quality is on record; no much larger clone is a single base apart. CD4+ cells from 5 or 6 biomarker-study patients were further sorted into CD25+CD127- cells. Lesional scalp punch biopsies and peripheral blood were collected from alopecia areata patients. PBMCs were isolated by density centrifugation and stained for CD3, CD4 and CD8, and CD4+ and CD8+ T cells were sorted on a FACSAria. The untreated alopecia areata patients were recruited through a multicenter biomarker study. The library relied on the immunoSEQ multiplex PCR assay. To provide template for TCR sequencing, every sample had RNA extracted and reverse transcribed into cDNA. First-strand cDNA was synthesized using SuperScript III with a 2:1 mix of oligo-dT and random hexamers. A synthetic immune receptor repertoire was used to assess amplification bias, and residual bias was removed computationally. The study's own analysis went as follows. Raw reads were preprocessed for error removal, and CDR3 was defined according to IMGT conventions as running from the conserved cysteine to phenylalanine. Clonality was computed by normalizing Shannon entropy by log2 of the number of productive unique TCRs and subtracting the result from 1. Scalp TCRbeta sequences were cross-referenced with sorted blood CD4 and CD8 repertoires so that the CD4 or CD8 identity of scalp clones could be inferred. Here the immuneACCESS table is served through TCRdb, limited to in-frame sequences with V and J called. Missing clones are a known gap in these copies; in checked studies unresolved V genes cover under half, and the rest lacks a known reason. That table gives V, J and clone size, and the DNA gave D and trimming. Present in this sample are around 35,000 clones, around 57% of which were seen just once. The top ten hold about 1.8% of the sample.

Trimming removed 1 base from V and 7 bases from J, leaving 7 bases between the germline ends. Including cysteine and phenylalanine, the CDR3 has 12 amino acids. Only the CDR3 portion is preserved as DNA: 36 bases, with reading frame beginning at the first base. CDR1 and CDR2 (SGHTA, FQGNSA) derive from the germline V gene. This TCR came from a human donor with alopecia areata. Specimen: CD4+ Tregs sorted from blood. The rearrangement joined TRBV7-2 to TRBJ1-2, with the D gene not clear enough to name. The DNA sequence is TGTGCCAGCAGCTTAGATTGGGCTGGCTACACCTTC. The translation is CASSLDWAGYTF.